This paragraph reports one TCR beta chain. Its antigen is undetermined. The entry originates in a study of T cells in localized non-small cell lung cancer. General study results and limits: Adjacent uninvolved lung tissue had the highest T cell clonality, exceeding tumor. Longer overall survival was associated with a higher density of T cells in the blood. Detection in adjacent lung was observed for a median about 56 of the top 100 tumor clones.

The CDR3 consists of 15 residues. CDR1 SGHRS and CDR2 YFSETQ come from the germline V gene. Deletions cut 6 bases from V and 3 bases from J, with 16 bases between. Assay: immunoSEQ multiplex PCR; the TCRdb copy retains only in-frame clones and omits some. The repertoire includes some 40,000 clones, around nine tenths of them detected once, and approximately 7% sits in the top ten. The rearrangement joins TRBV5-1 to TRBJ1-3; D call uncertain. The material was peripheral blood, obtained before any cancer treatment. This receptor was obtained from a female donor aged 60 or older with stage I lung adenocarcinoma. The chain's CDR3 is CASTRDVALGNTIYF. DNA for the CDR3: TGCGCCAGCACCCGGGATGTGGCCCTTGGAAACACCATATATTTT.